This TCR beta chain originates from a study of blood T cell repertoires in COVID-19. The table came from immunoSEQ multiplex PCR; TCRdb's copy has only in-frame clones and leaves some out. The table shows fewer than 250,000 clones, with around 83% occurring only once. The CDR3 is 13 residues long. The ends were cut back, 10 bases at V and 3 bases at J, with 12 bases in the middle. CDR1 KGHDR and CDR2 SFDVKD come from the germline V gene. The TCR originated in a woman in her forties who had recovered from COVID-19. V and J are TRBV24-1 and TRBJ2-1; possibly TRBD2 for D (5 bases). Sequencing was carried out using PBMCs or T cells enriched from blood (not recorded which). The CDR3 bases are TGTGCCACGGGGAGACGGGGCTACAATGAGCAGTTCTTC. Encoded protein: CATGRRGYNEQFF.